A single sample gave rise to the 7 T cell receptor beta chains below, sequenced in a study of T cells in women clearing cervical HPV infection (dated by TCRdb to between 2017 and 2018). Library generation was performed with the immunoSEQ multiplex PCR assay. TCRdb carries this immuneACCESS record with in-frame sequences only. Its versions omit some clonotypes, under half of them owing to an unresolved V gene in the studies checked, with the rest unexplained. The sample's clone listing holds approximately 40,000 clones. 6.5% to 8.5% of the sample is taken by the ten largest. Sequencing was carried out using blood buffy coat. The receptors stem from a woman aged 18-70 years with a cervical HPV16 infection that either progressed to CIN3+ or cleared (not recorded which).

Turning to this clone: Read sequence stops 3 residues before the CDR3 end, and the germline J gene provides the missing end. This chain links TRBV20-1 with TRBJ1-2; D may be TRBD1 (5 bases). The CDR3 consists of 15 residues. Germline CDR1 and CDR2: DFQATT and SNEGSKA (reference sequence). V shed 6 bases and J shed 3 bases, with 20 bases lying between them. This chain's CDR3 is CSARGAAAVDYGYTF. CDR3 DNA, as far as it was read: TGCAGTGCGCGAGGGGCGGCGGCGGTGGACTATGGC.

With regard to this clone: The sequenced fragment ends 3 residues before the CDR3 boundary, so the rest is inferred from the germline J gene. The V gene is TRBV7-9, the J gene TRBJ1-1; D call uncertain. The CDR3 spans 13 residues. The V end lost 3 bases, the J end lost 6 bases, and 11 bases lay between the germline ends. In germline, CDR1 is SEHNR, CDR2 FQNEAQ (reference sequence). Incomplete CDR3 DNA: TGTGCCAGCAGCTTTGAGGGTCTCGCTGAA. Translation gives CASSFEGLAE. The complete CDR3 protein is CASSFEGLAEAFF.

Partial CDR3 DNA: TGTGCCAGTAGTACAGGGGCCACTCCTACCTACGAG. Translation: CASSTGATPTYE. Given in full, the CDR3 is CASSTGATPTYEQYF. The chain recombines TRBV19 with TRBJ2-7; D possibly corresponds to TRBD1 (6 bases). The DNA ends 3 residues before the CDR3 does, and the rest of the CDR3 is filled in from the germline J gene. Trimming pared 4 bases from V and 2 bases from J, leaving 15 bases between. This CDR3 has 15 residues. From germline, CDR1 is LNHDA and CDR2 SQIVND (reference sequence).

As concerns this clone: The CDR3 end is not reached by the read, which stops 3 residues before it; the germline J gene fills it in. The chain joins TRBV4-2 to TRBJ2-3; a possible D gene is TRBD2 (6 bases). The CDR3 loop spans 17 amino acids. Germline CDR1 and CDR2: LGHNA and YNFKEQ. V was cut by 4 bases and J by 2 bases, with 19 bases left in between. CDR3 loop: CASSPPGRGVNTDTQYF. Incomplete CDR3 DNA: TGTGCCAGCAGCCCCCCCGGGCGCGGGGTGAACACAGATACG.

CDR3 region: CASRLQGNTGELFF. The CDR3 DNA, read in part, is TGCGCCAGCAGGTTACAGGGAAACACCGGGGAG. The V gene is TRBV5-1, the J gene TRBJ2-2; a weak D match, TRBD1 (6 bases). The read stops 3 residues short of the end of the CDR3; the missing end is completed from the germline J gene. The CDR3 consists of 14 residues. Germline-derived CDR1 and CDR2 are SGHRS and YFSETQ. Trimming shortened V by 5 bases and J by 2 bases, and 10 bases separated the two germline ends.

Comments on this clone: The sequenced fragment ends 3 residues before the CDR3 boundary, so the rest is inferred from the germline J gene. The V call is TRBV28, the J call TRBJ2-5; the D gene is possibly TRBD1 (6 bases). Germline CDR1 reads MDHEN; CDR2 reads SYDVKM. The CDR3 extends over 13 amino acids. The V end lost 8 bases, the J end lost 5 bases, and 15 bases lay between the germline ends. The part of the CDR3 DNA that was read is TGTGCCAGCTCAGGGGAAGGAATGGAGACC. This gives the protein CASSGEGMET. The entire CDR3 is CASSGEGMETQYF. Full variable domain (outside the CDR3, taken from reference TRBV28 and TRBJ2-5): DVKVTQSSRYLVKRTGEKVFLECVQDMDHENMFWYRQDPGLGLRLIYFSYDVKMKEKGDIPEGYSVSREKKERFSLILESASTNQTSMYLCASSGEGMETQYFGPGTRLLVL.

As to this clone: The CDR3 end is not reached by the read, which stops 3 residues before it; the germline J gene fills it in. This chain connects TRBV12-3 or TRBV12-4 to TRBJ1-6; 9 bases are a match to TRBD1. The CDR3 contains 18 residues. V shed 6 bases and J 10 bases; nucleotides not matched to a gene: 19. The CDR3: CASSFPGTGRRVWSPLHF. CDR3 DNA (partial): TGTGCCAGCAGCTTCCCCGGGACAGGGCGCAGAGTTTGGTCACCC.